This T cell receptor (beta chain) is drawn from a study of blood T cell repertoires in COVID-19. Study overall: PBMCs, B-cell-depleted T cells, or T cells provided the cDNA or gDNA that made up the material.

The protocol was immunoSEQ multiplex PCR, while the TCRdb copy is restricted to in-frame clones and leaves out a portion. The table includes more than 250,000 clones, around 91% detected once. Ages ranged from about 18 to 89 years, with residence in 20 to 30 US areas. Cohort allocation depended upon clinical history that participants reported. The CDR3 is made up of 13 amino acids. Trimming took 1 base from V and 6 from J; bases not matched to a gene: 2. Per germline, CDR1 LGHDT and CDR2 YNNKEL (reference sequence). The sequenced sample consisted of PBMCs or T cells enriched from blood (not recorded which). The chain recombines TRBV3-1 (or the pseudogene TRBV3-2) with TRBJ2-7; 8 bases match TRBD2. The clonotype comes from a woman between 18 and 29 years old with acute COVID-19. Here the CDR3 reads CASSQAGGSEQYF. The CDR3 DNA follows: TGTGCCAGCAGCCAAGCGGGAGGGAGCGAGCAGTACTTC.